The 31 T cell receptor beta chains presented below share a single source sample, sequenced in a study of cytomegalovirus exposure and HLA in healthy donors. A multiplex PCR was run with 60 Vbeta primers and 13 Jbeta primers. TCRdb keeps only in-frame clones here, not all; method: immunoSEQ multiplex PCR. The data hold about 110,000 clones, with approximately 81% observed a single time. Sequencing was done on a sample of PBMCs. Receptors were obtained from a man aged 25-40 years in good health and CMV-seronegative.

This sequence joins TRBV27 and TRBJ1-5; D may be TRBD1 (6 bases). Trimming removed 5 bases from V and 4 bases from J, with 18 bases in between. Germline V gene sequence: CDR1 MNHEY, CDR2 SMNVEV (reference sequence). This CDR3 contains 16 residues. In DNA form, the CDR3 reads TGTGCCAGCAGTGCAGAAACAGGGTTAAGGAATCAGCCCCAGCATTTT. This sequence encodes CASSAETGLRNQPQHF.

The chain joins TRBV2 to TRBJ2-1; 10 positions match TRBD2. J lost 7 bases, V lost 4 bases, and 10 bases had no gene match. The CDR3 is 16 residues long. Germline V gene lookup returns CDR1 SNHLY and CDR2 FYNNEI. The CDR3 protein is CASSVGLAGAQNEQFF. CDR3 nucleotides: TGTGCCAGCAGTGTCGGCCTAGCGGGGGCCCAAAATGAGCAGTTCTTC.

V is TRBV10-3 and J is TRBJ2-3; TRBD2 matches 9 bases. This CDR3 contains 15 residues. CDR1 is ENHRY, CDR2 SYGVKD, per germline. Unmatched junction bases numbered 1, after V lost 2 bases and J lost 1 base. The CDR3 loop reads CAISEASGGTDTQYF. The CDR3 DNA is TGTGCCATCAGTGAGGCTAGCGGGGGCACAGATACGCAGTATTTT.

This clone was counted between two and nine times. V gene TRBV4-1 combines with J gene TRBJ1-1; tentative D call: TRBD1 (6 bases). Trimming shortened V by 2 bases and J by 4 bases, and 14 bases separated the two germline ends. CDR1 and CDR2 from the germline V gene are MGHRA and YSYEKL. The CDR3 runs 15 residues. The CDR3 here is CASSQSWRGLTEAFF. The CDR3 DNA reads as TGCGCCAGCAGCCAAAGCTGGCGGGGGCTCACTGAAGCTTTCTTT.

CDR3 in DNA: TGTGCCAGCAGTTACCCCGGACAGATATACGAGCAGTACTTC. Its protein is CASSYPGQIYEQYF. The V and J genes are TRBV6-6 and TRBJ2-7; the D gene is possibly TRBD1 (6 bases). This CDR3 has 14 residues. Germline-derived CDR1 and CDR2 are MNHNY and SVGAGI (reference sequence). The V and J ends lost 2 bases and 4 bases respectively, with 12 bases between them.

The rearrangement links TRBV19 to TRBJ1-2, with 7 bases that match TRBD1. Losses at the gene ends were 0 bases for V and 5 bases for J; bases not matched to a gene: 6. Germline CDR1 LNHDA, CDR2 SQIVND (reference sequence). This CDR3 has 15 amino acids. CDR3 sequence (DNA): TGTGCCAGTAGTATAGATGGACAGGCGGGATATGGCTACACCTTC. Its protein is CASSIDGQAGYGYTF.

This rearrangement joins TRBV19 to TRBJ2-5; TRBD1 aligns across 10 bases. The CDR3 runs to 12 residues. V dropped 7 bases and J dropped 8; count of bases not matched to a gene: 4. Germline V gene data show CDR1 as LNHDA and CDR2 as SQIVND (reference sequence). CDR3 amino acids: CASKDRGQTQYF. In DNA, the CDR3 is TGTGCCAGTAAAGACAGGGGGCAAACCCAGTACTTC.

The chain combines TRBV28 with TRBJ1-4; D remains unclear. Per germline, CDR1 MDHEN and CDR2 SYDVKM. CDR3 length: 13 amino acids. The germline V and J ends were trimmed by 5 bases and 1 base, with 5 bases remaining between them. The CDR3 region has the DNA TGTGCCAGCAGTACCGGAACTAATGAAAAACTGTTTTTT. Its translation is CASSTGTNEKLFF.

This clone was observed a handful of times. The chain employs TRBV28 and TRBJ1-2; weak D call: TRBD1 (5 bases). Trimming cost V 4 bases and J 4 bases, with 13 bases left between them. Germline loops: CDR1 MDHEN, CDR2 SYDVKM. This CDR3 spans 14 amino acids. In nucleotides, the CDR3 is TGTGCCAGCAGTTCACTGGGGGAGGCCTATGGCTACACCTTC. This translates into CASSSLGEAYGYTF.

The rearrangement joins TRBV5-4 to TRBJ2-1, with TRBD2 matching 9 bases. V lost 0 bases and J lost 3; bases outside the gene matches: 7. Germline V gene lookup returns CDR1 SGHNT and CDR2 YYREEE (reference sequence). CDR3 length: 17 residues. The CDR3 nucleotides read TGTGCCAGCAGCTTGGATCGGGCGGGGGGGTTCTACAATGAGCAGTTCTTC. This codes for CASSLDRAGGFYNEQFF.

In this sample, this clone turned up a few times. This rearrangement joins TRBV28 to TRBJ2-5, with TRBD2 as a possible D gene (6 bases). CDR1 and CDR2 (germline): MDHEN, SYDVKM. V lost 5 bases, J lost 0 bases, and 13 bases lay in between. The CDR3 extends over 15 amino acids. This CDR3 reads CASSRLGTDQETQYF. As DNA, the CDR3 is TGTGCCAGCAGTAGACTCGGGACTGACCAAGAGACCCAGTACTTC.

The J gene is TRBJ2-7, the V gene TRBV29-1, with TRBD2 identical over 9 bases. This CDR3 has 14 amino acids. CDR1 and CDR2 (germline): SQVTM, ANQGSEA. The V segment lost 5 bases and the J segment 6 bases; nucleotides outside the gene matches: 11. In DNA, the CDR3 is TGCAGCGTTTTGATCGCGGGAGGGCCGTCCGAGCAGTACTTC. Translation gives CSVLIAGGPSEQYF.

This chain links TRBV15 with TRBJ1-5; TRBD1 matches 9 bases. This CDR3 is 16 amino acids long. Germline CDR1 reads LNHNV; CDR2 reads YYDKDF (reference sequence). The trim removed 0 bases at V and 7 bases at J, leaving 7 bases unmatched. CDR3 nucleotides: TGTGCCACCAGCAGAGACGGGACAGGGCCCTTCCAGCCCCAGCATTTT. As protein: CATSRDGTGPFQPQHF.

With regard to this clone: An end of the junction differs from the germline gene, which may be a read error. This chain connects TRBV11-2 to TRBJ2-7; 7 nucleotides align to TRBD2. CDR1 and CDR2 from the germline V gene are SGHAT and FQNNGV. The CDR3 is 14 residues long. The CDR3 loop reads CASSTRGRDYEQYF. CDR3 sequence (DNA): TGTGCCAGCAGCACCCGTGGCAGGGACTACGAGCAGTACTTT.

V usage is TRBV18 and J usage is TRBJ2-5, with unresolved D. Trimming cost V 0 bases and J 5 bases, with 13 bases left between them. The CDR3 is made up of 15 amino acids. Germline values: CDR1 KGHSH, CDR2 LQKENI. Here the CDR3 DNA reads TGTGCCAGCTCACCACCTTTACTAAGTGAGGAGACCCAGTACTTC. It is translated as CASSPPLLSEETQYF.

The V and J genes are TRBV29-1 and TRBJ2-1; 9 positions agree with TRBD1. The CDR3 contains 14 residues. Unmatched junction bases numbered 11, after V lost 8 bases and J lost 6 bases. Germline values: CDR1 SQVTM, CDR2 ANQGSEA. The CDR3 loop reads CSSQTGTGTNEQFF. CDR3 DNA sequence: TGCAGCTCCCAAACCGGGACAGGGACCAATGAGCAGTTCTTC.

The table lists this clone with a count of one. The chain recombines TRBV28 with TRBJ1-3; D call uncertain. V gave up 1 base and J gave up 0 bases, with 7 bases separating them. The germline gives CDR1 MDHEN, CDR2 SYDVKM. The CDR3 contains 15 residues. Here the CDR3 DNA reads TGTGCCAGCAGTTTATTAAGCATCTCTGGAAACACCATATATTTT. Translation: CASSLLSISGNTIYF. Looking up the rest from reference TRBV28 and TRBJ1-3 gives the full variable domain: DVKVTQSSRYLVKRTGEKVFLECVQDMDHENMFWYRQDPGLGLRLIYFSYDVKMKEKGDIPEGYSVSREKKERFSLILESASTNQTSMYLCASSLLSISGNTIYFGEGSWLTVV.

This clone was found a few times. The chain couples TRBV10-3 to TRBJ2-1, with 11 bases that match TRBD2. The junction had 6 bases not matched to a gene; V was cut back by 5 bases and J by 9 bases. This CDR3 has 14 amino acids. Germline V gene data show CDR1 as ENHRY and CDR2 as SYGVKD. Written as DNA, the CDR3 is TGTGCCATCAGTATAGCGGGGGGGCTTGCTGAGCAGTTCTTC. Translating gives CAISIAGGLAEQFF.

This chain links TRBV5-5 with TRBJ1-2; the D gene is possibly TRBD1 (5 bases). Germline V gene lookup returns CDR1 SGHKS and CDR2 YYEKEE (reference sequence). V was cut by 5 bases and J by 3 bases, with 8 bases left in between. The CDR3 runs to 12 residues. The DNA of the CDR3 is TGTGCCAGCAGGGGGGGGGACTATGGCTACACCTTC. This gives the protein CASRGGDYGYTF. Looking up the rest from reference TRBV5-5 and TRBJ1-2 gives the full variable domain: DAGVTQSPTHLIKTRGQQVTLRCSPISGHKSVSWYQQVLGQGPQFIFQYYEKEERGRGNFPDRFSARQFPNYSSELNVNALLLGDSALYLCASRGGDYGYTFGSGTRLTVV.

This clone was counted only a few times. The rearrangement uses TRBV5-6 and TRBJ2-7, with a possible D match to TRBD2 (6 bases). The V end lost 3 bases, the J end lost 7 bases, and 20 bases lay between the germline ends. This CDR3 comprises 15 residues. From germline, CDR1 is SGHDT and CDR2 YYEEEE. Here the CDR3 DNA reads TGTGCCAGCAGCTGGGTGGAGGGGACTTTGCAAGAGCAGTACTTC. Its protein is CASSWVEGTLQEQYF.

For this clone: The same CDR3 arises from other DNA sequences in this sample as well. V usage is TRBV27 and J usage is TRBJ1-4, with D maybe TRBD1 (6 bases). V lost 7 bases and J lost 4, with 13 bases in between. Germline CDR1 MNHEY, CDR2 SMNVEV (reference sequence). This CDR3 spans 14 amino acids. The CDR3 loop is CASTSRRGNEKLFF. The CDR3 bases are TGTGCCAGCACCTCACGCAGGGGTAATGAAAAACTGTTTTTT.

The chain combines TRBV30 with TRBJ2-5; 12 nucleotides align to TRBD2. V lost 3 bases, J lost 2 bases, and 13 bases stayed unmatched. CDR3 length: 18 amino acids. The germline gives CDR1 GTSNPN, CDR2 SVGIG (reference sequence). This chain's CDR3 is CAWSFQASGGVHQETQYF. The DNA for the CDR3 is TGTGCCTGGAGCTTCCAGGCTAGCGGGGGGGTCCATCAAGAGACCCAGTACTTC.

By share, this clone ranks as medium-sized. The chain links TRBV13 to TRBJ1-1; a possible D gene is TRBD1 (5 bases). Germline-derived CDR1 and CDR2 are PRHDT and FYEKMQ (reference sequence). The CDR3 consists of 11 residues. Deletions cut 2 bases from V and 7 bases from J, with 5 bases between. The CDR3 DNA sequence: TGTGCCAGCAGCTTAACAGGTGAAGCTTTCTTT. Protein sequence: CASSLTGEAFF.

The genes are TRBV19 and TRBJ2-1, with D tentatively TRBD1 (5 bases). This CDR3 is 14 amino acids long. From germline, CDR1 is LNHDA and CDR2 SQIVND (reference sequence). Trimming removed 5 bases at V and 4 bases at J, with 12 bases between. The CDR3 loop is CASSAQGVYNEQFF. In nucleotides, the CDR3 is TGTGCCAGTAGTGCCCAGGGCGTTTACAATGAGCAGTTCTTC.

This rearrangement joins TRBV28 to TRBJ1-5; tentatively, D is TRBD1 (5 bases). Trimming stripped 5 bases from V and 3 bases from J, with 11 bases between. Germline loops: CDR1 MDHEN, CDR2 SYDVKM. CDR3 length equals 14 residues. This CDR3 is CASSTGGNNQPQHF. DNA of the CDR3: TGTGCCAGCAGTACCGGGGGTAACAATCAGCCCCAGCATTTT.

V gene TRBV7-6 combines with J gene TRBJ2-7; a possible D gene is TRBD1 (5 bases). V was clipped by 1 base and J by 2 bases, with 9 bases between them. This CDR3 contains 14 residues. Germline lookup yields CDR1 SGHVS and CDR2 FNYEAQ. CDR3 in DNA: TGTGCCAGCAGCTTAGAGCCAGGGCCCTACGAGCAGTACTTC. Translated, it gives CASSLEPGPYEQYF.

The rearrangement links TRBV4-3 to TRBJ2-3; D is unresolved. Germline lookup yields CDR1 LGHNA and CDR2 YSLEER. V lost 0 bases and J lost 2, with 3 bases in between. This CDR3 contains 13 residues. CDR3 amino acids: CASSQDHTDTQYF. Here the CDR3 DNA reads TGCGCCAGCAGCCAAGATCACACAGATACGCAGTATTTT.

This chain joins TRBV18 and TRBJ1-2; 10 bases align to TRBD1. V shed 3 bases, J shed 2 bases, and the junction held 3 bases outside the gene matches. CDR1 and CDR2 from the germline V gene are KGHSH and LQKENI. The CDR3 sequence is 15 residues long. The CDR3 loop is CASSPGTGVNYGYTF. The CDR3 DNA follows: TGTGCCAGCTCACCGGGGACAGGGGTAAACTATGGCTACACCTTC.

This chain uses TRBV4-3 with TRBJ2-3; perhaps TRBD1 as D (5 bases). The V gene's germline CDR1 is LGHNA and CDR2 YSLEER. The CDR3 length is 14 residues. The germline V and J ends were trimmed by 1 base and 4 bases, with 9 bases remaining between them. The CDR3 nucleotides are TGCGCCAGCAGCCAAGCGCAGGGATCAGATACGCAGTATTTT. Translated: CASSQAQGSDTQYF.

This chain links TRBV7-2 with TRBJ2-1; 14 positions match TRBD2. V shed 6 bases and J 4 bases; nucleotides not matched to a gene: 8. Germline V gene sequence: CDR1 SGHTA, CDR2 FQGNSA. There are 17 residues in the CDR3. The CDR3 region is CASRRIGTSGGYNEQFF. In nucleotides, the CDR3 is TGTGCCAGCAGACGGATCGGGACTAGCGGGGGTTACAATGAGCAGTTCTTC.

The chain couples TRBV29-1 to TRBJ2-1, with D maybe TRBD1 (6 bases). The germline V gene has CDR1 SQVTM and CDR2 ANQGSEA. The germline V and J ends were trimmed by 5 bases and 4 bases, with 12 bases remaining between them. CDR3 length: 13 amino acids. Here the CDR3 reads CSVIRTVYNEQFF. The CDR3 bases are TGCAGCGTTATAAGGACAGTTTACAATGAGCAGTTCTTC.